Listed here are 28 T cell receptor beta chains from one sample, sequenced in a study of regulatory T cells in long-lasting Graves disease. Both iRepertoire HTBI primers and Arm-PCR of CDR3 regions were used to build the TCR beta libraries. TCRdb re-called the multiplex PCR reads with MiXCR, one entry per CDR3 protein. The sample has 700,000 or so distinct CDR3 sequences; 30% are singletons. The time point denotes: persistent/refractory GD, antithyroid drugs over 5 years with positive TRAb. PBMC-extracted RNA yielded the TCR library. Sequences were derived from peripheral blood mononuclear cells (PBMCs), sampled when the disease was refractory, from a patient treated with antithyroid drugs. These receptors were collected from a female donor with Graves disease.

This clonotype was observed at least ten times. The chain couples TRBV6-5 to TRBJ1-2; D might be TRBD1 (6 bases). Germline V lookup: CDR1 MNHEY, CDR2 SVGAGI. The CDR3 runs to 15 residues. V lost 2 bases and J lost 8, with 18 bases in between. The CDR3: CASSYGKVYREGYTF. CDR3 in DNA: TGTGCCAGCAGTTACGGGAAAGTTTACAGGGAGGGCTACACCTTC.

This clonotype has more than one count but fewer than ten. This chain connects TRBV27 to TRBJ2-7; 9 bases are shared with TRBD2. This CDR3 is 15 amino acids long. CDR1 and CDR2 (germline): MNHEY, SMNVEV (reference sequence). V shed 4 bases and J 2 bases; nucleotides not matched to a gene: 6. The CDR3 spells CASSYVASGTYEQYF. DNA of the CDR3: TGTGCCAGCAGTTACGTGGCTAGCGGGACCTACGAGCAGTACTTC.

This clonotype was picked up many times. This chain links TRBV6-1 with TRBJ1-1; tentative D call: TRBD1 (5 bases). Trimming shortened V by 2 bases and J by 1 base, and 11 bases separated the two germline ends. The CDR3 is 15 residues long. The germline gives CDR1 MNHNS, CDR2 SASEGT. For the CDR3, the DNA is TGTGCCAGCAGTGAACGCCTCGACAGGAACACTGAAGCTTTCTTT. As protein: CASSERLDRNTEAFF.

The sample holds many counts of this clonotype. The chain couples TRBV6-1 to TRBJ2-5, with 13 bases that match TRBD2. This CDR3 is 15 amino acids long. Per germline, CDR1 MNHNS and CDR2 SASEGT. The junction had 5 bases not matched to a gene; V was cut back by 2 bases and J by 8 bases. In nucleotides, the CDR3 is TGTGCCAGCAGTGAACCACGACTAGCGGGAGGAACCCAGTACTTC. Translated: CASSEPRLAGGTQYF.

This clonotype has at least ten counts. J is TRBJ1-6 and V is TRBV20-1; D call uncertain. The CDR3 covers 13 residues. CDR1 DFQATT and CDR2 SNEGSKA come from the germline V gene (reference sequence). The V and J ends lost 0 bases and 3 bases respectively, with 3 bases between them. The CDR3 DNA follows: TGCAGTGCTAGAGACCTCTATAATTCACCCCTCCACTTT. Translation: CSARDLYNSPLHF.

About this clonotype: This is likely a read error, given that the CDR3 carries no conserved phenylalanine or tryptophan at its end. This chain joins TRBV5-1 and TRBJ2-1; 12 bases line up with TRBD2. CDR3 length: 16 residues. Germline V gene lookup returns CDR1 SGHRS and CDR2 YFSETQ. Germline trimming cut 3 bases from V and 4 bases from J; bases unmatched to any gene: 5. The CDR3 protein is CASSSLAGGGYNEQFL. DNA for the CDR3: TGCGCCAGCAGCTCGCTAGCGGGAGGGGGTTACAATGAGCAGTTCCTC.

The CDR3 DNA follows: TGTGCCAGCAGTTTAAACCCCCTTCAGCCCCAGCATTTT. It encodes CASSLNPLQPQHF. V and J are TRBV27 and TRBJ1-5, with D unresolved. This CDR3 comprises 13 residues. Trimming took 2 bases from V and 6 from J, leaving 8 bases between them. Germline V gene sequence: CDR1 MNHEY, CDR2 SMNVEV (reference sequence).

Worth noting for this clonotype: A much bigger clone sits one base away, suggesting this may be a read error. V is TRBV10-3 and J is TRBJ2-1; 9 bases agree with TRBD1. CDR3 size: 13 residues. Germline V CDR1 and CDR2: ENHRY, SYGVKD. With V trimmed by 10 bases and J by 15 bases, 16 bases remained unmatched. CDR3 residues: CASSDIGTGSLFF. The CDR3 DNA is TGTGCCAGCAGCGACATCGGGACAGGGTCGTTGTTCTTC.

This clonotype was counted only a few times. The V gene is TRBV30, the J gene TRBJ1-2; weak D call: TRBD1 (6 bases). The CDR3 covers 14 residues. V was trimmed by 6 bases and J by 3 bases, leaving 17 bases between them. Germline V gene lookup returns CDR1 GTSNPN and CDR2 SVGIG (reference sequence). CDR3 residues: CACWVRGPHYGYTF. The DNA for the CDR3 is TGTGCCTGTTGGGTCCGGGGGCCTCACTATGGCTACACCTTC.

CDR3 in amino acids: CASIGTSSVGGYTF. The CDR3 region has the DNA TGTGCCAGCATAGGGACATCCTCAGTGGGGGGCTACACCTTC. V usage is TRBV25-1 and J usage is TRBJ1-2, with D maybe TRBD1 (6 bases). Deletions cut 7 bases from V and 8 bases from J, with 20 bases between. Germline assignment: CDR1 MGHDK and CDR2 SYGVNS. The CDR3 is 14 amino acids.

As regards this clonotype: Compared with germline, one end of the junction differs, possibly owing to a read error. In DNA, the CDR3 is TGCAGCGTCGAAGAGACAGGCGGCGGCTACACCTTC. Translating it yields CSVEETGGGYTF. The V and J genes are TRBV29-1 and TRBJ1-2; TRBD1 might be the D (6 bases). The CDR3 is made up of 12 amino acids. Germline lookup yields CDR1 SQVTM and CDR2 ANQGSEA.

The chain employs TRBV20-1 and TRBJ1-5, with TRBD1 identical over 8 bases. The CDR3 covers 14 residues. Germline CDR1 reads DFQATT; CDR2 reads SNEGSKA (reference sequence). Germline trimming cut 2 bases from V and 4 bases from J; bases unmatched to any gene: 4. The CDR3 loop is CSARRGQVNQPQHF. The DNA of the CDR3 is TGCAGTGCTAGAAGGGGACAGGTGAATCAGCCCCAGCATTTT.

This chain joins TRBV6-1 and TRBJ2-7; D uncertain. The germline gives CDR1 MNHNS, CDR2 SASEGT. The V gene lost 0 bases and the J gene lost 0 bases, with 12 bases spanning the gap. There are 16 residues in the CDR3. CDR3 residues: CASSEAPYLSSYEQYF. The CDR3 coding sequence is TGTGCCAGCAGTGAAGCCCCCTATCTGAGCTCCTACGAGCAGTACTTC.

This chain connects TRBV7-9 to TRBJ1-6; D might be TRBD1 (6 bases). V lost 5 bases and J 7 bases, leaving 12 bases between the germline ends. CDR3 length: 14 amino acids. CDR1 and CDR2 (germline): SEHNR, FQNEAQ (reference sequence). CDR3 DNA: TGTGCCAGCAGCACAAATCAGGGGAATTCACCCCTCCACTTT. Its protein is CASSTNQGNSPLHF. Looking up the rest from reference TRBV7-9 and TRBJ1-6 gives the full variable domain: DTGVSQNPRHKITKRGQNVTFRCDPISEHNRLYWYRQTLGQGPEFLTYFQNEAQLEKSRLLSDRFSAERPKGSFSTLEIQRTEQGDSAMYLCASSTNQGNSPLHFGNGTRLTVT.

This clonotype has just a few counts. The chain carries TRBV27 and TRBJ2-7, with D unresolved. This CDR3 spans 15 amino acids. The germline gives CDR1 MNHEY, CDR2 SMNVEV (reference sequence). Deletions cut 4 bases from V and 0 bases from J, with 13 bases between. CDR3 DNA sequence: TGTGCCAGCAGTTCACAAGAGATACGCTCCTACGAGCAGTACTTC. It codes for CASSSQEIRSYEQYF.

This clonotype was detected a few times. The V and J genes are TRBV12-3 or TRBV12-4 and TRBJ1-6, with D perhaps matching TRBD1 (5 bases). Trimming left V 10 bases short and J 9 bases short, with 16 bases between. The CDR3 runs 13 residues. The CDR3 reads CAIMGTVISPLHF. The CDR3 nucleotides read TGTGCCATTATGGGGACTGTTATTTCACCCCTCCACTTT.

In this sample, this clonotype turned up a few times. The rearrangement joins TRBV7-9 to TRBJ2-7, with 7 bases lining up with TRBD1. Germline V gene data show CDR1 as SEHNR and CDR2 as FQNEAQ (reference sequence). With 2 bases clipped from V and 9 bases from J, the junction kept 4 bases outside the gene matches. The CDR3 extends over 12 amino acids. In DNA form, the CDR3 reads TGTGCCAGCAGCTTAAACAGGGGCTGGCAGTACTTC. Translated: CASSLNRGWQYF.

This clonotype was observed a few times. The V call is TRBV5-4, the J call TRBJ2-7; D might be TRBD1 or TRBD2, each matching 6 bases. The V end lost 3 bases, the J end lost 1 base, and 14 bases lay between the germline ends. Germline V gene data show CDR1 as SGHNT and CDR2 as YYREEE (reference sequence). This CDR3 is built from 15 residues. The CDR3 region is CASSWEGGGSYEQYF. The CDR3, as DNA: TGTGCCAGCAGCTGGGAAGGGGGAGGATCCTACGAGCAGTACTTC. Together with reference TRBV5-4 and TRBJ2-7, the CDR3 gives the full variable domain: ETGVTQSPTHLIKTRGQQVTLRCSSQSGHNTVSWYQQALGQGPQFIFQYYREEENGRGNFPPRFSGLQFPNYSSELNVNALELDDSALYLCASSWEGGGSYEQYFGPGTRLTVT.

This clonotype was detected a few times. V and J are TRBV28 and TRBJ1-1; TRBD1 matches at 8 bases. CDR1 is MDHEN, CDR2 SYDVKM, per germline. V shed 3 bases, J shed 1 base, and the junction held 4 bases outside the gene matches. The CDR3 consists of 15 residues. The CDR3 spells CASSFAGTGNTEAFF. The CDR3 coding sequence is TGTGCCAGCAGTTTCGCCGGGACAGGGAACACTGAAGCTTTCTTT.

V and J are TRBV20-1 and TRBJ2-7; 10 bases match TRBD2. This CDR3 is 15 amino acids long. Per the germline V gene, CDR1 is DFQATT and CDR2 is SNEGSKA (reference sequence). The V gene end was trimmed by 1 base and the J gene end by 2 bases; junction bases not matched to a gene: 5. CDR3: CSARVASGGTYEQYF. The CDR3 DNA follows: TGCAGTGCTAGAGTCGCTAGCGGGGGTACCTACGAGCAGTACTTC.

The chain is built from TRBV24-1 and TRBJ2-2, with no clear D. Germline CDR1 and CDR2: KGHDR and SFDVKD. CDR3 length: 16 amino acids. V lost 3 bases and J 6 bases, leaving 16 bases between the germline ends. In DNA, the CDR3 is TGTGCCACCAGTGATCCTTCCCTAGAACGGGCCGGGGAGCTGTTTTTT. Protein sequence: CATSDPSLERAGELFF.

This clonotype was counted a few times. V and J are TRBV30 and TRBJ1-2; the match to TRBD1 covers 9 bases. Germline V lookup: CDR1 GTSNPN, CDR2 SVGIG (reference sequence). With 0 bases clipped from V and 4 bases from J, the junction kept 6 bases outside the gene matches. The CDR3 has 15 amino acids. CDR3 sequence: CAWSVGTGSGYGYTF. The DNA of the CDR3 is TGTGCCTGGAGTGTGGGGACAGGGTCAGGCTATGGCTACACCTTC.

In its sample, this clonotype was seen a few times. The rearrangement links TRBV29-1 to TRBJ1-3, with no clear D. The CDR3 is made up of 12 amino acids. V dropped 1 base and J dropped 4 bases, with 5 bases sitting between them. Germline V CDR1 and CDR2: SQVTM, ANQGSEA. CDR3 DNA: TGCAGCGTTGAAGTGCAGGGAAACACCATATATTTT. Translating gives CSVEVQGNTIYF.

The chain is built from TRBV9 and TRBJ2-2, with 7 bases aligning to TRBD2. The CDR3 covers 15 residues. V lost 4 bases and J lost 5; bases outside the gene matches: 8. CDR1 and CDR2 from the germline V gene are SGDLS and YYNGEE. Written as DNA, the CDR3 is TGTGCCAGCAGCCTTCGACTAGCCCAAACCGGGGAGCTGTTTTTT. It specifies CASSLRLAQTGELFF.

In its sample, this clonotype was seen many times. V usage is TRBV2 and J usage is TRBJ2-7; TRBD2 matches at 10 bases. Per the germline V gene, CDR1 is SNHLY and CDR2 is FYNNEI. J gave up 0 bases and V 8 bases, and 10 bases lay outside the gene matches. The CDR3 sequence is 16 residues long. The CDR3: CASSSVRTSGSYEQYF. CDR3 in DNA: TGTGCCAGCTCGTCTGTAAGGACTAGCGGCTCCTACGAGCAGTACTTC.

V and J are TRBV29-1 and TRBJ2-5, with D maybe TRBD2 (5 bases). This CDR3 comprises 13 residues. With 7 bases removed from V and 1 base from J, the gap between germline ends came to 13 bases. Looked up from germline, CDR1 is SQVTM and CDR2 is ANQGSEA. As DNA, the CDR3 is TGCAGCGGAGTGGGCGGAGGCCAAGAGACCCAGTACTTC. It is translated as CSGVGGGQETQYF.

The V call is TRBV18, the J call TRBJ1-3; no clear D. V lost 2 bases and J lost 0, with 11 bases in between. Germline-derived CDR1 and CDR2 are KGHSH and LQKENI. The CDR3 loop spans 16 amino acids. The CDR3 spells CASSPVIGSSGNTIYF. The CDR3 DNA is TGTGCCAGCTCACCAGTTATTGGATCCTCTGGAAACACCATATATTTT.

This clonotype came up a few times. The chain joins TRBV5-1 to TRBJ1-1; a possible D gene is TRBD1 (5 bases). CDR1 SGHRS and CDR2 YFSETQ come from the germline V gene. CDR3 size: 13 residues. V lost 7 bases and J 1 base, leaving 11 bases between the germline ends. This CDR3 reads CASRDPQNTEAFF. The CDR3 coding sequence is TGCGCCAGCCGGGACCCACAGAACACTGAAGCTTTCTTT.